A selection of T cell receptor beta chains follows, all from one sample in a study of cytomegalovirus exposure and HLA in healthy donors. Sequencing used immunoSEQ multiplex PCR; TCRdb keeps in-frame clones, though not all of them. The repertoire holds 85,000 to 100,000 clones, with roughly 80% as singletons. Sequencing was performed on PBMCs. Every receptor here comes from a girl aged 2 to 9 in good health and CMV-seropositive. Each CDR3 is given with its conserved first and last residue. Each record gives: CDR3 DNA, CDR3 protein, J gene, CDR3 length, V gene, D gene, clone size. The D gene is left open where the match is weak. Not every row has a clone size; where given, it reads once, few, many or a size class.

CDR3 DNA: TGTGCCTGGAACAGGGGCACCAATGGCTACACCTTC
CDR3 protein: CAWNRGTNGYTF
J gene: TRBJ1-2
CDR3 length: 12
V gene: TRBV30
D gene: TRBD1
clone size: .

CDR3 DNA: TGTGCCAGCAGCCAAGATCAGGGGCCTGGGGCCAACGTCCTGACTTTC
CDR3 protein: CASSQDQGPGANVLTF
J gene: TRBJ2-6
CDR3 length: 16
V gene: TRBV14
D gene: .
clone size: .

CDR3 DNA: TGTGCCAGCAGTACGGTGGGGGGGCGTAGTGAAGCTTTCTTT
CDR3 protein: CASSTVGGRSEAFF
J gene: TRBJ1-1
CDR3 length: 14
V gene: TRBV6-4
D gene: .
clone size: .

CDR3 DNA: TGTGCCAGCTCACCCACAGGGGACACCGGGGAGCTGTTTTTT
CDR3 protein: CASSPTGDTGELFF
J gene: TRBJ2-2
CDR3 length: 14
V gene: TRBV18
D gene: TRBD1
clone size: .

CDR3 DNA: TGTGCCATCACCGGGACTAGCGGCACAGATACGCAGTATTTT
CDR3 protein: CAITGTSGTDTQYF
J gene: TRBJ2-3
CDR3 length: 14
V gene: TRBV10-3
D gene: TRBD2
clone size: .

CDR3 DNA: TGTGCCAGCAGTTCCCCGGGGTTTGCAAACACCATATATTTT
CDR3 protein: CASSSPGFANTIYF
J gene: TRBJ1-3
CDR3 length: 14
V gene: TRBV6-5
D gene: .
clone size: few

CDR3 DNA: TGTGCCAGCAGGGGACTAGCGGGAGTTGGCGGGGAGCTGTTTTTT
CDR3 protein: CASRGLAGVGGELFF
J gene: TRBJ2-2
CDR3 length: 15
V gene: TRBV6-1
D gene: TRBD2
clone size: .

CDR3 DNA: TGTGCCAGCAGCCAAGATTGGAGCGGGAGATCCAATGAGCAGTTCTTC
CDR3 protein: CASSQDWSGRSNEQFF
J gene: TRBJ2-1
CDR3 length: 16
V gene: TRBV4-2
D gene: TRBD2
clone size: .

CDR3 DNA: TGTGCCTGGTACCGGGACTTCTTCTATGGCTACACCTTC
CDR3 protein: CAWYRDFFYGYTF
J gene: TRBJ1-2
CDR3 length: 13
V gene: TRBV30
D gene: .
clone size: .

CDR3 DNA: TGCAGCGTTGGGACTAGCGGGAAGGGATGGCAAGAGACCCAGTACTTC
CDR3 protein: CSVGTSGKGWQETQYF
J gene: TRBJ2-5
CDR3 length: 16
V gene: TRBV29-1
D gene: TRBD2
clone size: .